The rows below give T cell receptor beta chains drawn from one sample of a study of blood T cell repertoires in COVID-19. Produced via immunoSEQ multiplex PCR; TCRdb's table is partial and in-frame only. Of about 190,000 clones listed, approximately 82% are singletons. Input material: peripheral blood. All receptors come from a man over 45 with active or convalescent COVID-19. Both conserved end residues are part of each CDR3. Fields, in order: D gene, clone size, J gene, V gene, CDR3 protein, CDR3 DNA. The D gene is left open where the match is weak. Where a row states a size, it is once, few, many or the class of an expanded clone; other rows omit it.

NA few TRBJ2-1 TRBV30 CAWRSGNEQFF TGTGCCTGGAGGTCGGGGAATGAGCAGTTCTTC
NA NA TRBJ1-6 TRBV7-8 CASRYRQDSPLHF TGTGCCAGCAGATATCGACAGGATTCACCCCTCCACTTT
NA NA TRBJ1-2 TRBV2 CAREEETNYGYTF TGTGCCAGGGAGGAGGAGACCAACTATGGCTACACCTTC
NA NA TRBJ1-6 TRBV3-1/TRBV3-2 CASSPAGLNSPLHF TGTGCCAGCAGCCCCGCGGGCCTGAATTCACCCCTCCACTTT
TRBD2 NA TRBJ2-7 TRBV2 CASSKTSFLSYEQYF TGTGCCAGCAGCAAGACTAGCTTCCTCTCCTACGAGCAGTACTTC
NA NA TRBJ1-6 TRBV5-4 CASSLTGNNSPLHF TGTGCCAGCAGCTTGACAGGGAATAATTCACCCCTCCACTTT
TRBD1 NA TRBJ1-1 TRBV27 CASSWDRKQSTEAFF TGTGCCAGCAGTTGGGACAGAAAACAGAGCACTGAAGCTTTCTTT
NA once TRBJ1-5 TRBV6-2/TRBV6-3 CASSYAGGNQPQHF TGTGCCAGCAGTTATGCAGGGGGCAATCAGCCCCAGCATTTT
NA NA TRBJ1-5 TRBV15 CATGEQGYSNQPQHF TGTGCCACGGGTGAGCAGGGTTATAGCAATCAGCCCCAGCATTTT
TRBD1 few TRBJ1-1 TRBV12-3/TRBV12-4 CASSPQGPGEAFF TGTGCCAGCAGTCCACAGGGGCCGGGAGAAGCTTTCTTT
TRBD1 NA TRBJ1-2 TRBV28 CASSGGFYGYTF TGTGCCAGCTCAGGGGGCTTCTATGGCTACACCTTC
NA NA TRBJ2-5 TRBV18 CASSPGGEETQYF TGTGCCAGCTCCCCAGGAGGGGAGGAGACCCAGTACTTC
TRBD1 once TRBJ1-1 TRBV7-2 CASSLVGQARNTEAFF TGTGCCAGCAGCTTAGTGGGACAGGCGAGGAACACTGAAGCTTTCTTT
TRBD2 NA TRBJ2-1 TRBV7-2 CASRGTSGGPYNEQFF TGTGCCAGCAGAGGGACTAGCGGGGGACCCTACAATGAGCAGTTCTTC
NA NA TRBJ2-7 TRBV6-5 CASSYSEGVYEQYF TGTGCCAGCAGTTACTCGGAAGGGGTCTACGAGCAGTACTTC
TRBD2 once TRBJ2-5 TRBV19 CASSKLAGGQETQYF TGTGCCAGTAGCAAGCTAGCGGGGGGGCAAGAGACCCAGTACTTC
TRBD1 few TRBJ2-7 TRBV5-1 CASSLNRGIDEQYF TGCGCCAGCAGCTTGAACAGGGGCATCGACGAGCAGTACTTC
NA NA TRBJ2-1 TRBV9 CASSVAGGTSYNEQFF TGTGCCAGCAGCGTAGCCGGCGGGACCTCCTACAATGAGCAGTTCTTC
TRBD2 NA TRBJ2-2 TRBV10-2 CASSALAGGRGTGELFF TGCGCCAGCAGTGCACTAGCGGGGGGGCGGGGTACCGGGGAGCTGTTTTTT
NA NA TRBJ2-7 TRBV24-1 CASRHPSGPNEQYF TGTGCCAGCCGCCACCCCTCAGGGCCCAACGAGCAGTACTTC
NA NA TRBJ1-4 TRBV6-2/TRBV6-3 CASSRGQINEKLFF TGTGCCAGCAGTCGCGGACAGATTAATGAAAAACTGTTTTTT
NA few TRBJ2-1 TRBV7-2 CASSPFQGRYNEQFF TGTGCCAGCAGCCCATTTCAGGGGCGCTACAATGAGCAGTTCTTC
NA NA TRBJ1-2 TRBV28 CASSYLAGNYGYTF TGTGCCAGCAGTTACCTCGCCGGGAACTATGGCTACACCTTC
TRBD2 NA TRBJ2-7 TRBV9 CASSPGRGGSYEQYF TGTGCCAGCAGCCCCGGGAGGGGGGGCTCCTACGAGCAGTACTTC
NA few TRBJ1-1 TRBV9 CASSIDQGFGEAFF TGTGCCAGCAGCATAGACCAGGGCTTTGGTGAAGCTTTCTTT
TRBD1 NA TRBJ1-3 TRBV19 CATRDRGYSGNTIYF TGTGCCACTCGGGACAGGGGTTACTCTGGAAACACCATATATTTT
TRBD2 NA TRBJ2-3 TRBV5-6 CASSLWLAGARNDTQYF TGTGCCAGCAGCTTGTGGCTAGCGGGAGCCCGAAACGATACGCAGTATTTT
NA NA TRBJ1-5 TRBV6-5 CASSYSRGQPQHF TGTGCCAGCAGTTACTCGAGAGGTCAGCCCCAGCATTTT
NA once TRBJ1-4 TRBV6-5 CASSYSQGEKLFF TGTGCCAGCAGTTACTCCCAGGGAGAAAAACTGTTTTTT
NA few TRBJ1-4 TRBV10-2 CASSDGDLSEKLFF TGCGCCAGCAGTGACGGGGATTTAAGTGAAAAACTGTTTTTT
NA NA TRBJ1-5 TRBV19 CASSIKITSNQPQHF TGTGCCAGTAGTATTAAAATAACAAGCAATCAGCCCCAGCATTTT
TRBD2 NA TRBJ2-3 TRBV29-1 CSVTSSGDTQYF TGCAGCGTTACTTCTAGCGGAGATACGCAGTATTTT
TRBD2 few TRBJ2-7 TRBV7-2 CASSSGGANLEQYF TGTGCCAGCAGTTCGGGGGGAGCAAATCTCGAGCAGTACTTC
TRBD2 NA TRBJ2-7 TRBV3-1/TRBV3-2 CASRSRTSGAYEQYF TGTGCCAGCAGATCCCGTACTAGCGGAGCTTACGAGCAGTACTTC
TRBD1 NA TRBJ1-2 TRBV25-1 CASGQGLYGYTF TGTGCCAGCGGACAGGGGCTCTATGGCTACACCTTC
TRBD1 NA TRBJ2-7 TRBV27 CASSFRTGGSYEQYF TGTGCCAGCAGTTTCAGGACAGGAGGCTCCTACGAGCAGTACTTC
NA NA TRBJ2-6 TRBV5-4 CASSLKSSGANVLTF TGTGCCAGCAGCTTAAAGAGCTCTGGGGCCAACGTCCTGACTTTC
TRBD1 once TRBJ1-1 TRBV27 CASSPWTGEGTEAFF TGTGCCAGCAGTCCTTGGACAGGGGAGGGCACTGAAGCTTTCTTT
NA NA TRBJ2-3 TRBV10-1 CASSPKASTDTQYF TGCGCCAGCTCACCGAAAGCTAGCACAGATACGCAGTATTTT
TRBD2 NA TRBJ2-4 TRBV7-8 CASSLTGGNIQYF TGTGCCAGCAGCTTAACGGGGGGGAACATTCAGTACTTC
TRBD1 NA TRBJ1-1 TRBV5-1 CASSWGQGGTEAFF TGCGCCAGCAGCTGGGGACAGGGAGGGACTGAAGCTTTCTTT